This paragraph covers one TCR beta chain sequence. The protocol was immunoSEQ multiplex PCR, while the TCRdb copy is restricted to in-frame clones and leaves out a portion. The table lists roughly 250,000 clones, approximately 81% of them singletons. The data are from a study of blood T cell repertoires in COVID-19. Study-wide context: T cells, B-cell-depleted T cells, or PBMCs provided the cDNA or gDNA that served as material.

The CDR3 length is 16 residues. Losses at the gene ends were 3 bases for V and 2 bases for J; bases not matched to a gene: 6. From germline, CDR1 is MGHDK and CDR2 SYGVNS. This TCR came from a woman between 55 and 75 years old with active or convalescent COVID-19. Sequencing was performed on peripheral blood. The rearrangement uses TRBV25-1 and TRBJ1-2; 10 bases line up with TRBD1. In DNA form, the CDR3 reads TGTGCCAGCAGTGAGCTCGGGACAGGGGTAAACTATGGCTACACCTTC. Residues: CASSELGTGVNYGYTF.